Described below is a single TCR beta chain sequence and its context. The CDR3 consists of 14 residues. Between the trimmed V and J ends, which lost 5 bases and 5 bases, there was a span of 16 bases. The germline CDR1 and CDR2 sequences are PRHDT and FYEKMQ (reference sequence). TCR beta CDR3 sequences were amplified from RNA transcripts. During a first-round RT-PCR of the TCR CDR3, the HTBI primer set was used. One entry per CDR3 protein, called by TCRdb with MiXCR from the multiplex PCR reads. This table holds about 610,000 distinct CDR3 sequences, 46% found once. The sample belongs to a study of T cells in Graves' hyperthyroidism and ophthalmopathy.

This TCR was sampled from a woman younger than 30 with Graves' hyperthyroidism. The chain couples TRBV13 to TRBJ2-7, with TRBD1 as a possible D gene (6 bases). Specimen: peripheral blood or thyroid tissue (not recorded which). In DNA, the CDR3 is TGTGCCAGCAGCGACGGGACACGGACCCACGAGCAGTACTTC. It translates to CASSDGTRTHEQYF.